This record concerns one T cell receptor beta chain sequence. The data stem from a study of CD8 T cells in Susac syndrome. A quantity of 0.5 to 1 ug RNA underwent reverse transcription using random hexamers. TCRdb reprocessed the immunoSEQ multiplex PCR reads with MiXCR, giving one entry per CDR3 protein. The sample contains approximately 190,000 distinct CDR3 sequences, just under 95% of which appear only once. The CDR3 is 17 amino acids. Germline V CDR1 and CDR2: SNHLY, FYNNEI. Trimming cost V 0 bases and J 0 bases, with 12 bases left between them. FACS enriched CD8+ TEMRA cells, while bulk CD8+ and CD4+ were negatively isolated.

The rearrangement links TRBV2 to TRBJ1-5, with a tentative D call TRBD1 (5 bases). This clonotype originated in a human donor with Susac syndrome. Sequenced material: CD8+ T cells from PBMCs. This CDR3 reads CASSEAGGTGSNQPQHF. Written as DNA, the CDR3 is TGTGCCAGCAGTGAAGCAGGAGGGACTGGTAGCAATCAGCCCCAGCATTTT.